The 14 T cell receptor beta chains below come from one sample, sequenced in a study of OX40 agonist ivuxolimab in advanced cancers. Profiling relied on immunoSEQ multiplex PCR, and the TCRdb table lists in-frame clones only, not all of them. The sample lists about 17,000 clones, around 80% occurring once. This specimen was CD4+ or CD8+ T cells sorted from blood, taken in a trial of the OX40 agonist ivuxolimab. All receptors come from an adult with an advanced solid tumor such as melanoma, head and neck, liver or kidney cancer.

This chain joins TRBV7-9 and TRBJ1-6; a weak D match, TRBD1 (5 bases). The germline V and J ends were trimmed by 3 bases and 7 bases, with 13 bases remaining between them. Per the germline V gene, CDR1 is SEHNR and CDR2 is FQNEAQ (reference sequence). The CDR3 extends over 15 amino acids. Here the CDR3 reads CASSLTLGGNSPLHF. In DNA, the CDR3 is TGTGCCAGCAGCTTGACCCTGGGGGGGAATTCACCCCTCCACTTT.

The CDR3 region is CAWSFGETTYNEQFF. The CDR3 DNA reads TGTGCCTGGAGTTTTGGAGAGACTACCTACAATGAGCAGTTCTTC. The chain links TRBV30 to TRBJ2-1; D perhaps matches TRBD2 (5 bases). V shed 2 bases and J shed 2 bases, with 13 bases lying between them. CDR3 length: 15 residues. Germline V lookup: CDR1 GTSNPN, CDR2 SVGIG (reference sequence).

This rearrangement joins TRBV27 to TRBJ2-1, with D perhaps assigned TRBD1 or TRBD2 (5 bases each). Trimming pared 5 bases from V and 7 bases from J, leaving 15 bases between. In germline, CDR1 is MNHEY, CDR2 SMNVEV (reference sequence). The CDR3 sequence is 14 residues long. CDR3 region: CASSLGSWGNEQFF. The CDR3 bases are TGTGCCAGCAGTCTGGGATCCTGGGGGAATGAGCAGTTCTTC.

The J gene is TRBJ1-1, the V gene TRBV9; possible D gene TRBD1, 5 bases. The CDR3 has 14 amino acids. Germline V gene data show CDR1 as SGDLS and CDR2 as YYNGEE. Trimming stripped 0 bases from V and 5 bases from J, with 11 bases between. CDR3 sequence: CASSVAGGLTEAFF. Here the CDR3 DNA reads TGTGCCAGCAGCGTAGCTGGGGGACTAACTGAAGCTTTCTTT.

The chain recombines TRBV11-3 with TRBJ2-7; the D gene could be TRBD1 or TRBD2 (6 bases each). Trimming removed 5 bases at V and 2 bases at J, with 10 bases between. The CDR3 totals 13 residues. Germline CDR1 is SGHNT and CDR2 is YENEEA. The CDR3 nucleotides are TGTGCCAGCAGCCTGGAGGGGGCCTACGAGCAGTACTTC. Translating gives CASSLEGAYEQYF.

This clone was seen more than once but under ten times. The V and J genes are TRBV7-9 and TRBJ1-1; tentatively, D is TRBD1 (6 bases). With 2 bases removed from V and 4 bases from J, the gap between germline ends came to 17 bases. The CDR3 loop spans 16 amino acids. CDR1 is SEHNR and CDR2 is FQNEAQ in the germline V gene (reference sequence). In DNA form, the CDR3 reads TGTGCCAGCAGCTTACAGGGGACATATCGAAGCACTGAAGCTTTCTTT. Translated: CASSLQGTYRSTEAFF. Drawing the rest from reference TRBV7-9 and TRBJ1-1, the complete variable domain is DTGVSQNPRHKITKRGQNVTFRCDPISEHNRLYWYRQTLGQGPEFLTYFQNEAQLEKSRLLSDRFSAERPKGSFSTLEIQRTEQGDSAMYLCASSLQGTYRSTEAFFGQGTRLTVV.

This sequence joins TRBV9 and TRBJ1-1; D gene ambiguous. V was shortened by 2 bases and J by 1 base, with 6 bases between the two germline ends. Germline V gene sequence: CDR1 SGDLS, CDR2 YYNGEE. The CDR3 has 13 residues. Here the CDR3 DNA reads TGTGCCAGCAGCGTGATTGGGAACACTGAAGCTTTCTTT. Protein: CASSVIGNTEAFF.

This clone appeared a single time. The chain couples TRBV19 to TRBJ1-5; TRBD1 agrees at 8 bases. The J segment lost 1 base and the V segment lost 6 bases, leaving 5 bases of the junction unmatched. CDR3 length: 15 residues. Per the germline V gene, CDR1 is LNHDA and CDR2 is SQIVND (reference sequence). This CDR3 is CASSEDRGSNQPQHF. The CDR3 DNA reads as TGTGCCAGTAGCGAAGACAGGGGCAGCAATCAGCCCCAGCATTTT.

The chain uses TRBV6-5 and TRBJ2-2, with a possible D match to TRBD2 (5 bases). Germline CDR1 is MNHEY and CDR2 is SVGAGI. The length of the CDR3 is 14 residues. Trimming took 5 bases from V and 7 from J, leaving 14 bases between them. CDR3 bases: TGTGCCAGCAGTGCCGACCGGGGTGGCGGGGAGCTGTTTTTT. Translating gives CASSADRGGGELFF.

This chain connects TRBV27 to TRBJ2-7; tentative D call: TRBD2 (5 bases). Germline CDR1 and CDR2: MNHEY and SMNVEV (reference sequence). The CDR3 has 14 amino acids. V lost 3 bases and J lost 3, with 12 bases in between. In DNA form, the CDR3 reads TGTGCCAGCAGTTTTAAGCGGACCCTCTACGAGCAGTACTTC. It encodes CASSFKRTLYEQYF.

This chain links TRBV30 with TRBJ2-6; D is undetermined. The CDR3 covers 18 residues. V shed 3 bases and J shed 2 bases, with 20 bases lying between them. Germline CDR1 is GTSNPN and CDR2 is SVGIG (reference sequence). As DNA, the CDR3 is TGTGCCTGGAGAGGGCGGTTTAAGGGAAGCCCTGGGGCCAACGTCCTGACTTTC. This encodes CAWRGRFKGSPGANVLTF. Supplemented by reference TRBV30 and TRBJ2-6, the full variable domain reads SQTIHQWPATLVQPVGSPLSLECTVEGTSNPNLYWYRQAAGRGLQLLFYSVGIGQISSEVPQNLSASRPQDRQFILSSKKLLLSDSGFYLCAWRGRFKGSPGANVLTFGAGSRLTVL.

The chain employs TRBV29-1 and TRBJ1-1, with 9 bases lining up with TRBD1. Per germline, CDR1 SQVTM and CDR2 ANQGSEA. V gave up 7 bases and J gave up 3 bases; unmatched junction bases: 6. The CDR3 is made up of 13 amino acids. CDR3 sequence reads: CSAIQGADTEAFF. The CDR3 DNA is TGCAGCGCCATACAGGGGGCGGACACTGAAGCTTTCTTT.

The rearrangement joins TRBV5-1 to TRBJ2-5, with D possibly being TRBD2 (6 bases). Germline loops: CDR1 SGHRS, CDR2 YFSETQ. Trimming took 0 bases from V and 2 from J, leaving 20 bases between them. CDR3 length: 18 amino acids. CDR3 in amino acids: CASSLGEPGLLEQETQYF. CDR3 in DNA: TGCGCCAGCAGCTTGGGGGAACCGGGACTGTTGGAACAAGAGACCCAGTACTTC.

This clone appeared once. V gene TRBV5-4 combines with J gene TRBJ2-5, with TRBD2 matching over 7 bases. Germline-derived CDR1 and CDR2 are SGHNT and YYREEE (reference sequence). The CDR3 spans 13 residues. J lost 5 bases, V lost 5 bases, and 6 bases had no gene match. The CDR3 is CASSQGGWETQYF. Here the CDR3 DNA reads TGTGCCAGCAGTCAGGGAGGGTGGGAGACCCAGTACTTC.